These 16 T cell receptor beta chains came from one sample sequenced in a study of blood T cell repertoires in COVID-19. Sequencing used immunoSEQ multiplex PCR; TCRdb keeps in-frame clones, though not all of them. The sample includes around 200,000 clones, roughly 86% of them seen just once. Sequenced sample: peripheral blood. These receptors originate from a man aged 40-49 years with active or convalescent COVID-19.

The V gene is TRBV7-2, the J gene TRBJ1-2; weak D call: TRBD1 (6 bases). Trimming left V 5 bases short and J 3 bases short, with 16 bases between. This CDR3 spans 15 amino acids. CDR1 SGHTA and CDR2 FQGNSA come from the germline V gene. In DNA form, the CDR3 reads TGTGCCAGCAGCGTAACAGGGATTATGGACTATGGCTACACCTTC. This sequence encodes CASSVTGIMDYGYTF.

The V and J genes are TRBV4-1 and TRBJ1-5; D unresolved. Per the germline V gene, CDR1 is MGHRA and CDR2 is YSYEKL. V was pared by 3 bases and J by 8 bases, with 14 bases between. The CDR3 totals 14 residues. The CDR3, as DNA: TGCGCCAGCAGCCAGAGAGACACTCGCGAGCCCCAGCATTTT. It yields the protein CASSQRDTREPQHF.

This clone occurred once. The chain has TRBV3-1 (or the pseudogene TRBV3-2) and TRBJ1-6; D uncertain. This CDR3 comprises 15 residues. CDR1 and CDR2 (germline): LGHDT, YNNKEL (reference sequence). V lost 1 base to trimming and J lost 12 bases, with 16 bases between them. This chain's CDR3 is CASSQVSIEGLPLHF. CDR3 nucleotides: TGTGCCAGCAGCCAAGTTAGTATCGAGGGATTACCCCTCCACTTT.

CDR3 sequence: CASSRGQMPGNTIYF. CDR3 coding DNA: TGTGCCAGCAGCCGCGGACAGATGCCTGGAAACACCATATATTTT. The chain is built from TRBV11-1 and TRBJ1-3; weak D call: TRBD1 (6 bases). Germline V CDR1 and CDR2: SGHAT, FQDESV (reference sequence). V dropped 5 bases and J dropped 2 bases, with 13 bases sitting between them. There are 15 residues in the CDR3.

The chain is built from TRBV7-8 and TRBJ1-2; 7 bases line up with TRBD1. The V and J ends lost 2 bases and 8 bases, in that order; junction bases with no gene match: 14. Germline CDR1 is SGHVS and CDR2 is FQNEAQ. The CDR3 is 16 amino acids. The CDR3 DNA is TGTGCCAGCAGCTTAATCTCGGGACAGCCCCTATCGGGCTACACCTTC. This gives the protein CASSLISGQPLSGYTF.

The J gene is TRBJ2-5, the V gene TRBV7-9; 14 nucleotides agree with TRBD2. Germline V gene data show CDR1 as SEHNR and CDR2 as FQNEAQ (reference sequence). V shed 4 bases and J 10 bases; nucleotides not matched to a gene: 11. The CDR3 length is 16 residues. The DNA for the CDR3 is TGTGCCAGCAGCTCTTACGGACTAGCGGGAGGAGAAGGCCAGTACTTC. Protein product: CASSSYGLAGGEGQYF.

The chain uses TRBV13 and TRBJ2-5, with D unclear. V gave up 3 bases and J gave up 2 bases, with 10 bases separating them. In germline, CDR1 is PRHDT, CDR2 FYEKMQ (reference sequence). CDR3 length equals 14 residues. CDR3 nucleotide sequence: TGTGCCAGCAGCTTTGGGCAGTTTCAAGAGACCCAGTACTTC. It encodes CASSFGQFQETQYF.

This clone was picked up one time. The V and J genes are TRBV7-6 and TRBJ2-3, with D possibly TRBD1 on 6 matching bases. Germline V gene lookup returns CDR1 SGHVS and CDR2 FNYEAQ. This CDR3 region has 15 residues. With 1 base removed from V and 3 bases from J, the gap between germline ends came to 11 bases. As DNA, the CDR3 is TGTGCCAGCAGCTTAGGGGTAGGGGGAACAGATACGCAGTATTTT. This encodes CASSLGVGGTDTQYF.

V is TRBV12-3 or TRBV12-4 and J is TRBJ2-3, with TRBD1 matching 7 bases. The CDR3 consists of 13 residues. Trimming cost V 6 bases and J 0 bases; bases outside gene matches: 0. The CDR3 nucleotides are TGTGCCAGCAGGGGACAGAGCACAGATACGCAGTATTTT. Its protein is CASRGQSTDTQYF.

This rearrangement joins TRBV7-9 to TRBJ2-1; TRBD2 matches at 8 bases. Germline V gene data show CDR1 as SEHNR and CDR2 as FQNEAQ (reference sequence). V lost 3 bases and J lost 7; bases outside the gene matches: 8. CDR3 size: 15 residues. As DNA, the CDR3 is TGTGCCAGCAGCTTTCCCGAGCGGGGGCGAAATGAGCAGTTCTTC. This encodes CASSFPERGRNEQFF.

The chain links TRBV29-1 to TRBJ1-6, with a weak D call TRBD1 (5 bases). Germline values: CDR1 SQVTM, CDR2 ANQGSEA. V lost 5 bases, J lost 2 bases, and 10 bases lay in between. The CDR3 has 14 residues. DNA of the CDR3: TGCAGCGTTTCTCCGGACACCTATAATTCACCCCTCCACTTT. It codes for CSVSPDTYNSPLHF.

This chain connects TRBV2 to TRBJ1-1; 9 nucleotides agree with TRBD1. The germline V gene encodes CDR1 SNHLY and CDR2 FYNNEI. The V and J ends lost 6 bases and 4 bases, in that order; junction bases with no gene match: 3. The CDR3 is made up of 13 amino acids. CDR3 nucleotide sequence: TGTGCCAGCAGGGGGACAGGGACCACTGAAGCTTTCTTT. The encoded protein is CASRGTGTTEAFF.

The V and J genes are TRBV27 and TRBJ2-3; D remains unclear. V was clipped by 5 bases and J by 0 bases, with 18 bases between them. The germline V gene has CDR1 MNHEY and CDR2 SMNVEV (reference sequence). This CDR3 is 17 amino acids long. The CDR3 region has the DNA TGTGCCAGCAGTCAATACCTTGCCGATACTAGCACAGATACGCAGTATTTT. It yields the protein CASSQYLADTSTDTQYF.

The gene calls are TRBV28 and TRBJ1-2; 7 positions match TRBD1. Germline CDR1 reads MDHEN; CDR2 reads SYDVKM. The CDR3 sequence is 14 residues long. V shed 2 bases and J 5 bases; nucleotides not matched to a gene: 5. As DNA, the CDR3 is TGTGCCAGCAGTTTAAAGGGGGCGCTTTATGGCTACACCTTC. Protein product: CASSLKGALYGYTF.

V is TRBV6-4 and J is TRBJ2-3; maybe TRBD2 (5 bases). V was shortened by 2 bases and J by 5 bases, with 11 bases between the two germline ends. Germline V CDR1 and CDR2: MRHNA, SNTAGT. The CDR3 totals 14 residues. The DNA for the CDR3 is TGTGCCAGCAGTGACGGTGGAGGAGGAGATACGCAGTATTTT. Its translation: CASSDGGGGDTQYF.

The V call is TRBV2, the J call TRBJ2-5; possible D gene TRBD2, 5 bases. The CDR3 is 13 residues long. Germline CDR1 and CDR2: SNHLY and FYNNEI. Trimming stripped 10 bases from V and 4 bases from J, with 16 bases between. The CDR3 here is CATNRGFLETQYF. As DNA, the CDR3 is TGTGCCACCAACCGGGGATTCCTAGAGACCCAGTACTTC.